This T cell receptor beta chain derives from a study of Ad26.COV2.S vaccination and SARS-CoV-2 variants. The study's findings and limits: Reports say spike-specific CD8+ and CD4+ T cell responses covered substantial breadth after vaccination.

Remarks on this clone: Antigen unknown.

The treatment: some 19 received Ad26.COV2.S at low or high dose, single or two shots; roughly five received placebo; per-sample allocation not given. Day 63 after the first vaccine or placebo injection was the time point for sampling. Donor was an adult aged 18-55 years in Boston. Germline CDR1 and CDR2: SGHTS and YDEGEE. V dropped 4 bases and J dropped 0 bases, with 11 bases sitting between them. CDR3 length: 15 residues. The assay was immunoSEQ multiplex PCR, and TCRdb's table has in-frame clones only and misses some. The sample lists about 350,000 clones, around 89% occurring once. The specimen was peripheral blood, collected in a trial of Ad26.COV2.S vaccine versus placebo. This receptor was taken from a person aged 18-60 years who received the Ad26.COV2.S COVID-19 vaccine or a placebo. The chain combines TRBV5-8 with TRBJ1-5, with D hard to call. The CDR3 is CASSPMEHSNQPQHF. CDR3 coding DNA: TGTGCCAGCAGCCCCATGGAGCATAGCAATCAGCCCCAGCATTTT. Full variable domain (remainder filled in from reference TRBV5-8 and TRBJ1-5): EAGVTQSPTHLIKTRGQQATLRCSPISGHTSVYWYQQALGLGLQFLLWYDEGEERNRGNFPPRFSGRQFPNYSSELNVNALELEDSALYLCASSPMEHSNQPQHFGDGTRLSIL.